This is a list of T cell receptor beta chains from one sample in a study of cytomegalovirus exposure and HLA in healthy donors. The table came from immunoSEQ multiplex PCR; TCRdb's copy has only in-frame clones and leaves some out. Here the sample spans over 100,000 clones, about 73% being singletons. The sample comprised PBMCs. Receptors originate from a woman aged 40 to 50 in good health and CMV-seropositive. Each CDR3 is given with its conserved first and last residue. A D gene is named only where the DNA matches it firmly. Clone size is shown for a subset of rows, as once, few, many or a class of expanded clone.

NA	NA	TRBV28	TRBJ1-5	TGTGCCAGCAGTTTGGTAGGCAATCAGCCCCAGCATTTT	CASSLVGNQPQHF
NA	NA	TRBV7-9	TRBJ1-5	TGTGACAGCAGCTTAGACGGGTGGAAATGGACAGCCCAAAATCAGCCCCAGCATTTT	CDSSLDGWKWTAQNQPQHF
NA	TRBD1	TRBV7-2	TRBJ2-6	TGTGCCAGCAGCCGCGACAGGGTTTCTGGGGCCAACGTCCTGACTTTC	CASSRDRVSGANVLTF
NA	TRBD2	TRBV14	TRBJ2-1	TGTGCCAGCAGCCAAACCGGGACTAGCGCAAACAATGAGCAGTTCTTC	CASSQTGTSANNEQFF
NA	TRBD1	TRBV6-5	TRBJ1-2	TGTGCCAGCAGCCGCGACAGGGGGACCCGGGGCTACACCTTC	CASSRDRGTRGYTF
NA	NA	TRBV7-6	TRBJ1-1	TGTGCCAGCAGCTTAGCCGAGTACACTGAAGCTTTCTTT	CASSLAEYTEAFF
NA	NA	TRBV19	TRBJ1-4	TGTGCCAGTAGAGATAACAGGGCTGGTAATGAAAAACTGTTTTTT	CASRDNRAGNEKLFF
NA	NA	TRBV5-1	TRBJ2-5	TGCGCCAGCAGCCCCGGGAGCGGGTTCCAAGAGACCCAGTACTTC	CASSPGSGFQETQYF
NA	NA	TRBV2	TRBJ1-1	TGTGCCAGCAGGGAACAGGGGAACACTGAAGCTTTCTTT	CASREQGNTEAFF
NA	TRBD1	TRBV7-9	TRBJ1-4	TGTTCCTCAGGGGGTGAAAAACTGTTTTTT	CSSGGEKLFF
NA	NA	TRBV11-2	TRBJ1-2	TGTGCCAGCAGCTTATCCGCAGGGGCTGGCTATGGCTACACCTTC	CASSLSAGAGYGYTF
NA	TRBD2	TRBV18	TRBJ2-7	TGTGCCAGCTCACCCCCTGGGGGGGGCGAGCAGTACTTC	CASSPPGGGEQYF
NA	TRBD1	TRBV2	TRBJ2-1	TGTGCCAGCACCCGGACAGGGATTTACAATGAGCAGTTCTTC	CASTRTGIYNEQFF
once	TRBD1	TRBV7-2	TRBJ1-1	TGTGCCAGCAGCCCGGGACAGGTGTACACTGAAGCTTTCTTT	CASSPGQVYTEAFF
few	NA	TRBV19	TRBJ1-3	TGTGCCAGTAGTATTGTCAGGGTTTCTGGAAACACCATATATTTT	CASSIVRVSGNTIYF
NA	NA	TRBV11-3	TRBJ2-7	TGTGCCAGCAGCTTAGGTAACCTAGAGCAGTACTTC	CASSLGNLEQYF